The clone carrying this T cell receptor (beta chain) came up many times. What it binds is not known. One end of the junction is discordant with germline, which a read error may explain. Each CDR3 protein is one row after TCRdb ran MiXCR on the reads. Here the sample spans more than 90,000 distinct CDR3 sequences, 9.5% to 13% being singletons. The CDR3 loop spans 13 amino acids. The germline V gene has CDR1 MNHEY and CDR2 SMNVEV (reference sequence). This entry is derived from a study of T cell repertoires in cytomegalovirus infection. About the study: Public TCR beta signatures provided an indication of both CMV infection and a matching HLA type.

Study conclusions and caveats: The study identified carriers of CMV plus the relevant HLA from cumulative public TCR beta family frequency. HLA-C-restricted TCR beta clonotypes specific for CMV led the ex vivo response.

The rearrangement uses TRBV27 and TRBJ1-1, with D possibly matching TRBD1 (5 bases). This TCR derives from a human donor in good health (CMV status not recorded). Some clones in this sample may be carry-over from other donors' samples. Sequences were obtained from PBMCs, sequenced either directly or after in vitro stimulation (not recorded which). The DNA of the CDR3 is TGTGCCAGCAGAGGCAGGGCGAACGCTGAAGCTTTCTTT. It translates to CASRGRANAEAFF.